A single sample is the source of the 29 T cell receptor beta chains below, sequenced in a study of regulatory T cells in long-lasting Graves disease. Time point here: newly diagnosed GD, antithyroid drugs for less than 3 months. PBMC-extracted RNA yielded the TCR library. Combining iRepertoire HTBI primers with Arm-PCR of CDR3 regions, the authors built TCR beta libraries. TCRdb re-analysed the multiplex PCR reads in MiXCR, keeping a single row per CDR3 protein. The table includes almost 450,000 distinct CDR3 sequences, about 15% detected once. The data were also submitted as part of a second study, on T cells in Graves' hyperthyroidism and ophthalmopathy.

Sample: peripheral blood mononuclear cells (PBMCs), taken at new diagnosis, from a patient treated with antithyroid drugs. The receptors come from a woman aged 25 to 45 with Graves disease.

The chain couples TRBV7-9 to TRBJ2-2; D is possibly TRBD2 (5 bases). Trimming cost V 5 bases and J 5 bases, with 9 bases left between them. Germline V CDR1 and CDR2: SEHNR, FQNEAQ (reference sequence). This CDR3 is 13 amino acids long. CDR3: CASSGLWTGELFF. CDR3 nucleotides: TGTGCCAGCAGCGGACTCTGGACCGGGGAGCTGTTTTTT.

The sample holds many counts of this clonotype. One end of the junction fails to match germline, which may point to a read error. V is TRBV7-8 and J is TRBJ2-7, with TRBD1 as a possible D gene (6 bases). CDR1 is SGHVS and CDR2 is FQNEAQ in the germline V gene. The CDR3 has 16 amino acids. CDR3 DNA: TGTGCCAGCAGCCCGCCCCGCGGACAGCTAGTCTACGGGCAGTACTTC. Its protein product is CASSPPRGQLVYGQYF.

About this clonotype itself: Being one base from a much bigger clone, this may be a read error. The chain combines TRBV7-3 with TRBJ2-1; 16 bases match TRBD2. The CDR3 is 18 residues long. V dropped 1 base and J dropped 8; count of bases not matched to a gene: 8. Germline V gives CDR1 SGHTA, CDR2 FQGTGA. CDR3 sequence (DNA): TGTGCCAGCAGCTTAAAAAGGGGACTAGCGGGAGGGGACGATGAGCAGTTCTTC. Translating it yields CASSLKRGLAGGDDEQFF.

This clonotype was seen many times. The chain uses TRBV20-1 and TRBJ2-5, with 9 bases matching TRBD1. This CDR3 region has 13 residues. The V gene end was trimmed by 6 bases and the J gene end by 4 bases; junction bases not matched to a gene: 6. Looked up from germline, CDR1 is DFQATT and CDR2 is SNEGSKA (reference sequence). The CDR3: CSAPGQGRETQYF. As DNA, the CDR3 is TGCAGTGCGCCGGGACAGGGACGAGAGACCCAGTACTTC.

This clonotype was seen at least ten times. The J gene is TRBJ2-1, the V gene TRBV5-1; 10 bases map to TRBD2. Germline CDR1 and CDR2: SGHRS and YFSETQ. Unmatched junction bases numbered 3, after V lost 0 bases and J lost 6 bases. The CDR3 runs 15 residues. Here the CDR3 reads CASSLVVAGGNEQFF. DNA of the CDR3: TGCGCCAGCAGCTTGGTTGTAGCGGGAGGCAATGAGCAGTTCTTC.

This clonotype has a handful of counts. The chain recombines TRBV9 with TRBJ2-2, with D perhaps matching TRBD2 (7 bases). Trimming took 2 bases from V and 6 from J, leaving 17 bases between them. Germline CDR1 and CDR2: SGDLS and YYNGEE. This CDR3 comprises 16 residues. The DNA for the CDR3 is TGTGCCAGCAGCGTCCTCGGGCAGGGGAGGGCCGGGGAGCTGTTTTTT. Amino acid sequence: CASSVLGQGRAGELFF.

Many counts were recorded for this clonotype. CDR3 in amino acids: CASSYLNREGETQYF. As DNA, the CDR3 is TGTGCCAGCAGTTACTTAAACAGGGAAGGGGAAACGCAGTATTTT. The chain recombines TRBV6-2 or TRBV6-3 with TRBJ2-3, with D perhaps TRBD1 (6 bases). CDR1 is MNHEY and CDR2 is SVGEGT in the germline V gene. The CDR3 has 15 residues. The V and J ends lost 1 base and 9 bases respectively, with 17 bases between them.

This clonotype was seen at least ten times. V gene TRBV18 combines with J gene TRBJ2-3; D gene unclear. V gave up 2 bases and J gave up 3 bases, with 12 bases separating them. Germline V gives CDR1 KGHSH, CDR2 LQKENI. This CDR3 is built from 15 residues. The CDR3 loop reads CASSPTQIETDTQYF. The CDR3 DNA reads TGTGCCAGCTCACCAACCCAGATAGAGACAGATACGCAGTATTTT.

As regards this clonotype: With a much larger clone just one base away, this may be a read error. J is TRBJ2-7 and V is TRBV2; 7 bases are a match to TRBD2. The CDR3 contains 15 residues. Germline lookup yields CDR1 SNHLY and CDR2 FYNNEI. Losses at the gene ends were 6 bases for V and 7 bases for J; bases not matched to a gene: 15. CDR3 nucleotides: TGTGCCAGCAGGGCACCGGGACTACCTCCATCTGAGCAGTACTTC. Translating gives CASRAPGLPPSEQYF.

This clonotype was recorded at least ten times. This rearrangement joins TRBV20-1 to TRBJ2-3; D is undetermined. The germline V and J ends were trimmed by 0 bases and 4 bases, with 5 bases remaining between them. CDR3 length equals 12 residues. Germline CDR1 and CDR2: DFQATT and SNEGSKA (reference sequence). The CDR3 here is CSARDWADTQYF. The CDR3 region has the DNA TGCAGTGCTAGAGATTGGGCAGATACGCAGTATTTT.

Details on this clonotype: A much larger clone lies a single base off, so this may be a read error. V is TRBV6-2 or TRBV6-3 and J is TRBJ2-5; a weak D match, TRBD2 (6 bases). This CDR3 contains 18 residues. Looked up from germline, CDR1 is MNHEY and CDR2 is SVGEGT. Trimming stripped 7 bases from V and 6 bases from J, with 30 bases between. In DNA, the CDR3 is TGTGCCAGCACCAGATGGGGGGTCGCACTGGGGGTGCAGAAGACCCAGTACTTC. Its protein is CASTRWGVALGVQKTQYF.

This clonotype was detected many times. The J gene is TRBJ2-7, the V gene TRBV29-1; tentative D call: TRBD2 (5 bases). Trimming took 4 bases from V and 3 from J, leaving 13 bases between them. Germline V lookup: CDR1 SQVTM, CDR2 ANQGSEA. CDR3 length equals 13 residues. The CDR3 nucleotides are TGCAGCGTTGTCGGGCCAGGAGGCTACGAGCAGTACTTC. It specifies CSVVGPGGYEQYF.

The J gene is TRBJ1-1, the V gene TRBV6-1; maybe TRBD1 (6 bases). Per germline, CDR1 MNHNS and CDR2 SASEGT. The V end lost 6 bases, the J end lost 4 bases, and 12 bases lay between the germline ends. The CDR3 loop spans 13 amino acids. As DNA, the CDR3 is TGTGCCAGCAGACCGGGGACAAGCACTGAAGCTTTCTTT. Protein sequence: CASRPGTSTEAFF.

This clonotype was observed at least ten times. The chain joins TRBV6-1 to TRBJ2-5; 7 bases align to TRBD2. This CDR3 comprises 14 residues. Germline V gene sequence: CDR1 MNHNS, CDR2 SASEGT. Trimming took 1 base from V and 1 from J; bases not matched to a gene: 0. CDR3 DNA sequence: TGTGCCAGCAGTGAAGGGGGGGGCCAAGAGACCCAGTACTTC. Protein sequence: CASSEGGGQETQYF.

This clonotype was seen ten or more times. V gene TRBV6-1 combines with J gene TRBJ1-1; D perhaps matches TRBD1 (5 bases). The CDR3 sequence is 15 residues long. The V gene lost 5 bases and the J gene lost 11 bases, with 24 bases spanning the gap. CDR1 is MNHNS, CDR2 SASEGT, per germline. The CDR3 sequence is CASSIGVVDGGRAFF. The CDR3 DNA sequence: TGTGCCAGCAGTATCGGAGTTGTAGATGGGGGGAGGGCTTTCTTT.

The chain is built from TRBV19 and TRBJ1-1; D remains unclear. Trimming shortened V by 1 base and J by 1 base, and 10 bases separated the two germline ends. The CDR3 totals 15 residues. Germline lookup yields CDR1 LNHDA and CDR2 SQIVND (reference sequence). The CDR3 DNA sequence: TGTGCCAGTAGTATAGGGAACGAGCGGAACACTGAAGCTTTCTTT. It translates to CASSIGNERNTEAFF. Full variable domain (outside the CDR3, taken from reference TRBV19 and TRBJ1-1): DGGITQSPKYLFRKEGQNVTLSCEQNLNHDAMYWYRQDPGQGLRLIYYSQIVNDFQKGDIAEGYSVSREKKESFPLTVTSAQKNPTAFYLCASSIGNERNTEAFFGQGTRLTVV.

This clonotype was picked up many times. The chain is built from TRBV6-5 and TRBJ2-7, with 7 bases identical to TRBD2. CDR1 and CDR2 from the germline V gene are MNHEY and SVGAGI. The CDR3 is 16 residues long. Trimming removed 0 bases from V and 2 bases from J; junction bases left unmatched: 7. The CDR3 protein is CASSYSQRDPTYEQYF. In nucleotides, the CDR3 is TGTGCCAGCAGTTACTCTCAGCGGGACCCAACCTACGAGCAGTACTTC.

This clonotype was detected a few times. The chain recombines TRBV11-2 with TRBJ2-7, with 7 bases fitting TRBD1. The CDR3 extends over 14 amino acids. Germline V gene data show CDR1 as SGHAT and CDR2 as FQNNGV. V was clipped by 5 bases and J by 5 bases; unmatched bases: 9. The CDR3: CASSAPGQLNEQYF. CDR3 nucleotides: TGTGCCAGCAGCGCACCGGGACAGCTGAACGAGCAGTACTTC.

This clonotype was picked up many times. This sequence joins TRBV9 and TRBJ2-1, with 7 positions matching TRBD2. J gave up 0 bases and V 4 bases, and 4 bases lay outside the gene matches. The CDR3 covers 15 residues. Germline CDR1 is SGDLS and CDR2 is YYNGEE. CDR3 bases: TGTGCCAGCAGCACCAGACTAGCCTCCTACAATGAGCAGTTCTTC. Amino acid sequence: CASSTRLASYNEQFF.

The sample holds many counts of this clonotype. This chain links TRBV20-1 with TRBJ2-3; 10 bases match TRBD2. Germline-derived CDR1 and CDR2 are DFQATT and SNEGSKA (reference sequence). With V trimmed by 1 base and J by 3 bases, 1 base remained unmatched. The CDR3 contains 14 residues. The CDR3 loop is CSARASGRTDTQYF. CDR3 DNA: TGCAGTGCTAGAGCTAGCGGGAGAACAGATACGCAGTATTTT.

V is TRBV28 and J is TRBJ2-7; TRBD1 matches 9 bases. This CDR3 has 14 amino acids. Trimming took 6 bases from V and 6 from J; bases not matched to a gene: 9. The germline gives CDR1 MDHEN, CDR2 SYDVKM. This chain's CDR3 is CASRTGTGFPEQYF. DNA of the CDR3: TGTGCCAGCAGAACCGGGACAGGGTTCCCCGAGCAGTACTTC.

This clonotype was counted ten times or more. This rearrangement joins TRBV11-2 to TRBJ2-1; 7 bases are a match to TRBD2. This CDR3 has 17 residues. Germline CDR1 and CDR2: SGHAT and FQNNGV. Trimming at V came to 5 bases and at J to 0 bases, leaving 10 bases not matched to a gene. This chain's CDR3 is CASSPIAGSSSYNEQFF. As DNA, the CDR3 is TGTGCCAGCAGCCCTATAGCGGGTTCGAGCTCCTACAATGAGCAGTTCTTC.

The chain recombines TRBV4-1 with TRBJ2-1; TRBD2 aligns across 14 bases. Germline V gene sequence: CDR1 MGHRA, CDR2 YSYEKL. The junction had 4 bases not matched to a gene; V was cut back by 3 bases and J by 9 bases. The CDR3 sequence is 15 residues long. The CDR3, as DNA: TGCGCCAGCAGCCAGGTGACTAGCGGGAGGGTTGAGCAGTTCTTC. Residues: CASSQVTSGRVEQFF.

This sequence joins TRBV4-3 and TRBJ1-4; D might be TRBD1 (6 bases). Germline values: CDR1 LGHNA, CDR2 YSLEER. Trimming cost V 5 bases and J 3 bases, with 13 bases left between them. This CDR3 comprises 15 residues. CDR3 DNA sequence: TGCGCCAGCAGCTCCCACAGGGACCCTAATGAAAAACTGTTTTTT. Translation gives CASSSHRDPNEKLFF.

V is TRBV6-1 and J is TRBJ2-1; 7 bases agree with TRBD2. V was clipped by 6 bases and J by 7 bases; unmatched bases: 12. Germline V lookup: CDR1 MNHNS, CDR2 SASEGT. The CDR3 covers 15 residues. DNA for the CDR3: TGTGCCAGCAGCCCTAGGGGCGTGGGGGGGAATGAGCAGTTCTTC. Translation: CASSPRGVGGNEQFF.

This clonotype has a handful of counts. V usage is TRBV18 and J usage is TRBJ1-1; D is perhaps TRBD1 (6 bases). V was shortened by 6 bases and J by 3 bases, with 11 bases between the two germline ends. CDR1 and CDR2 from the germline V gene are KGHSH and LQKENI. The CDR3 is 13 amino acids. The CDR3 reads CASSRGADTEAFF. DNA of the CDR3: TGTGCCAGCTCCCGGGGGGCAGACACTGAAGCTTTCTTT.

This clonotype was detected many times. CDR3 residues: CASRPQTGAGQPQHF. The CDR3 DNA reads as TGTGCCAGCAGGCCTCAGACAGGGGCAGGACAGCCCCAGCATTTT. The chain links TRBV28 to TRBJ1-5, with TRBD1 identical over 8 bases. This CDR3 contains 15 residues. Germline V gives CDR1 MDHEN, CDR2 SYDVKM. J was trimmed by 7 bases and V by 6 bases; bases with no gene match: 11. Drawing the rest from reference TRBV28 and TRBJ1-5, the complete variable domain is DVKVTQSSRYLVKRTGEKVFLECVQDMDHENMFWYRQDPGLGLRLIYFSYDVKMKEKGDIPEGYSVSREKKERFSLILESASTNQTSMYLCASRPQTGAGQPQHFGDGTRLSIL.

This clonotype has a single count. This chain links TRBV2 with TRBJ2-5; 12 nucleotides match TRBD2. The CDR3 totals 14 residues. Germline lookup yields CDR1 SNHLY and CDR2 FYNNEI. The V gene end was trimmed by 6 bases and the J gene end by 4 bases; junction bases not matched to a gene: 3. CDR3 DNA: TGTGCCAGCAGGACTAGCGGGAGTGCAGAGACCCAGTACTTC. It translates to CASRTSGSAETQYF.

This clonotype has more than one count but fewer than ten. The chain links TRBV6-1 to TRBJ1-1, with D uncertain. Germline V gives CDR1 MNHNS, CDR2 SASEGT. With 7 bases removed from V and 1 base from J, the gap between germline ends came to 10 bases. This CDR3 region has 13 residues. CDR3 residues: CASKDPANTEAFF. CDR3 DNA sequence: TGTGCCAGCAAAGATCCGGCGAACACTGAAGCTTTCTTT.